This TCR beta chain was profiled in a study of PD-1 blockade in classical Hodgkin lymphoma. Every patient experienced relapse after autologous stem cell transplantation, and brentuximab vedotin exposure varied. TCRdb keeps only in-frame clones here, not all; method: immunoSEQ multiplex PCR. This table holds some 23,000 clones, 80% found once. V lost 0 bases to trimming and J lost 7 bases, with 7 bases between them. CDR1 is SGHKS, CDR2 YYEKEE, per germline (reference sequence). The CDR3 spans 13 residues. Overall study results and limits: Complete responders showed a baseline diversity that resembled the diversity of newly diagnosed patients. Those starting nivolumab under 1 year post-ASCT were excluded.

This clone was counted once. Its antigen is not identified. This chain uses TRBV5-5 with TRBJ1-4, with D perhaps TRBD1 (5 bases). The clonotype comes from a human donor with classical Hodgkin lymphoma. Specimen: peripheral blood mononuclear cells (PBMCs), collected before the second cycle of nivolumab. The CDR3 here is CASSLGDAEKLFF. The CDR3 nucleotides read TGTGCCAGCAGCTTGGGGGACGCTGAAAAACTGTTTTTT.